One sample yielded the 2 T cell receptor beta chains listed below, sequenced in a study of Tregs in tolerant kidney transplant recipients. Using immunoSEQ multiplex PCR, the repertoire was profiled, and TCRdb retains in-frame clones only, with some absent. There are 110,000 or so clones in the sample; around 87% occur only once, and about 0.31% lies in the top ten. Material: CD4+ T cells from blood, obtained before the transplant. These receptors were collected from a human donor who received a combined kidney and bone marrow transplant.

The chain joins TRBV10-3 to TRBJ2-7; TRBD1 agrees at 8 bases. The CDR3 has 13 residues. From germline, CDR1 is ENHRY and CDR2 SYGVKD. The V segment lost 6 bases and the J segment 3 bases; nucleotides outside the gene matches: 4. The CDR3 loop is CAIRDRVVYEQYF. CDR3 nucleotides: TGTGCCATCAGGGACAGGGTGGTCTACGAGCAGTACTTC.

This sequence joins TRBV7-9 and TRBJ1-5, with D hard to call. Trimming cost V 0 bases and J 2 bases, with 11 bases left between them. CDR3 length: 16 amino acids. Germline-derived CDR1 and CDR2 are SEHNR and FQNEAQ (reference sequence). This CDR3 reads CASSLALGGGNQPQHF. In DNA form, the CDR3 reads TGTGCCAGCAGCTTAGCGCTAGGAGGTGGCAATCAGCCCCAGCATTTT.